The 14 T cell receptor beta chains in this list originate from one sample, sequenced in a study of control samples from healthy donors and cancer patients. Libraries were prepared by immunoSEQ multiplex PCR; TCRdb keeps only in-frame clonotypes and omits some of them. The data contain approximately 70,000 clones, about 89% of them singletons. Sequenced input: PBMCs. The receptors originated from a woman aged 50 to 65 with head and neck cancer.

The V call is TRBV6-5, the J call TRBJ2-3, with TRBD2 identical over 11 bases. Germline V gene lookup returns CDR1 MNHEY and CDR2 SVGAGI. This CDR3 region has 15 residues. With V trimmed by 6 bases and J by 2 bases, 4 bases remained unmatched. CDR3: CASSATSGDTDTQYF. CDR3 DNA: TGTGCCAGCAGCGCGACTAGCGGGGACACAGATACGCAGTATTTT.

This chain uses TRBV28 with TRBJ1-1, with D unclear. This CDR3 contains 13 residues. Germline V lookup: CDR1 MDHEN, CDR2 SYDVKM. Trimming left V 2 bases short and J 6 bases short, with 10 bases between. The DNA of the CDR3 is TGTGCCAGCAGTTTAAAGGGTCAGTCTGAAGCTTTCTTT. Translated, it gives CASSLKGQSEAFF. The full variable domain, in which reference TRBV28 and TRBJ1-1 provide the parts outside the CDR3, is DVKVTQSSRYLVKRTGEKVFLECVQDMDHENMFWYRQDPGLGLRLIYFSYDVKMKEKGDIPEGYSVSREKKERFSLILESASTNQTSMYLCASSLKGQSEAFFGQGTRLTVV.

Here the CDR3 DNA reads TGTGCCAGCAGCTTAACAGGAACCTACGAGCAGTACTTC. As protein: CASSLTGTYEQYF. This chain connects TRBV7-8 to TRBJ2-7, with D possibly matching TRBD1 (5 bases). This CDR3 is built from 13 residues. Germline values: CDR1 SGHVS, CDR2 FQNEAQ. V lost 2 bases and J lost 2, with 7 bases in between.

V gene TRBV27 combines with J gene TRBJ1-1; 7 bases map to TRBD1. Germline loops: CDR1 MNHEY, CDR2 SMNVEV (reference sequence). Losses at the gene ends were 4 bases for V and 0 bases for J; bases not matched to a gene: 5. There are 15 residues in the CDR3. DNA of the CDR3: TGTGCCAGCAGTTCAAGACAGGGAATGAACACTGAAGCTTTCTTT. Its protein product is CASSSRQGMNTEAFF.

V gene TRBV9 combines with J gene TRBJ2-3; 10 bases are shared with TRBD2. With 0 bases clipped from V and 2 bases from J, the junction kept 6 bases outside the gene matches. CDR3 size: 17 residues. The germline gives CDR1 SGDLS, CDR2 YYNGEE. The CDR3 protein is CASSVATSGGATDTQYF. The CDR3 coding sequence is TGTGCCAGCAGCGTAGCTACCAGCGGGGGGGCCACAGATACGCAGTATTTT.

The chain uses TRBV7-9 and TRBJ1-2; D is ambiguous. CDR1 and CDR2 from the germline V gene are SEHNR and FQNEAQ (reference sequence). V lost 1 base to trimming and J lost 4 bases, with 7 bases between them. CDR3 length equals 13 residues. The CDR3: CASSLERAYGYTF. The CDR3 DNA sequence: TGTGCCAGCAGCTTAGAGAGGGCCTATGGCTACACCTTC.

The CDR3 here is CASSAPMDRSSNQPQHF. CDR3 sequence (DNA): TGTGCCAGCAGCGCCCCTATGGACAGGAGTAGCAATCAGCCCCAGCATTTT. V and J are TRBV7-2 and TRBJ1-5; 7 bases are shared with TRBD1. The CDR3 totals 17 residues. J gave up 0 bases and V 5 bases, and 10 bases lay outside the gene matches. The germline V gene encodes CDR1 SGHTA and CDR2 FQGNSA.

The chain employs TRBV5-1 and TRBJ2-3; 12 bases fit TRBD2. Trimming cost V 3 bases and J 1 base; bases outside gene matches: 3. The CDR3 is made up of 16 amino acids. Germline values: CDR1 SGHRS, CDR2 YFSETQ. DNA for the CDR3: TGCGCCAGCAGCTCCGGACTAGCGGGGCGCACAGATACGCAGTATTTT. It translates to CASSSGLAGRTDTQYF.

V gene TRBV5-1 combines with J gene TRBJ2-7, with D tentatively TRBD2 (5 bases). This CDR3 has 14 residues. With 0 bases removed from V and 4 bases from J, the gap between germline ends came to 11 bases. Germline CDR1 is SGHRS and CDR2 is YFSETQ. CDR3 residues: CASSLEGLGYEQYF. CDR3 in DNA: TGCGCCAGCAGCTTGGAAGGACTGGGTTACGAGCAGTACTTC.

The chain recombines TRBV30 with TRBJ1-6, with D unclear. V was cut by 2 bases and J by 13 bases, with 15 bases left in between. The CDR3 has 13 amino acids. Germline V lookup: CDR1 GTSNPN, CDR2 SVGIG (reference sequence). The CDR3 sequence: CAWSPGRAHPLHF. The CDR3 DNA follows: TGTGCCTGGAGTCCCGGGCGGGCGCACCCCCTCCACTTT.

The chain couples TRBV11-2 to TRBJ2-4; the match to TRBD2 covers 7 bases. The CDR3 runs 12 residues. V trimming: 3 bases; J trimming: 13 bases; junction bases outside the gene matches: 6. Germline assignment: CDR1 SGHAT and CDR2 FQNNGV. The CDR3 protein is CASSFESGGQYF. CDR3 in DNA: TGTGCCAGCAGCTTTGAGTCGGGGGGACAGTACTTC.

The chain joins TRBV7-2 to TRBJ2-3; 10 bases are a match to TRBD2. Germline values: CDR1 SGHTA, CDR2 FQGNSA. The CDR3 runs to 15 residues. Trimming removed 5 bases from V and 1 base from J; junction bases left unmatched: 3. CDR3 loop: CASSQLAGRTDTQYF. For the CDR3, the DNA is TGTGCCAGCAGCCAACTAGCGGGACGCACAGATACGCAGTATTTT.

A remark on this clone: The same CDR3 can be traced to other DNA sequences in this sample. Here the CDR3 DNA reads TGTGCCAGCAGCCAAGAGACAGGGTCCTCCTACAATGAGCAGTTCTTC. This sequence encodes CASSQETGSSYNEQFF. The V and J genes are TRBV4-2 and TRBJ2-1; TRBD1 matches 7 bases. The CDR3 spans 16 residues. V lost 0 bases to trimming and J lost 0 bases; unmatched junction nucleotides: 2. Germline-derived CDR1 and CDR2 are LGHNA and YNFKEQ.

V is TRBV6-6 and J is TRBJ1-5; maybe TRBD1 (5 bases). V gave up 0 bases and J gave up 14 bases, with 14 bases separating them. Germline loops: CDR1 MNHNY, CDR2 SVGAGI (reference sequence). CDR3 length: 13 amino acids. The CDR3 region has the DNA TGTGCCAGCAGTTACTCCGCTGGGGACCGCGAGCATTTT. Protein: CASSYSAGDREHF.